The entry that follows covers one T cell receptor (beta chain) sequence. The time point is: week 3, after first cycle of checkpoint inhibitor. The CDR3 runs to 16 residues. V shed 9 bases, J shed 0 bases, and the junction held 9 bases outside the gene matches. This entry is derived from a study of blood T cell dynamics during melanoma immunotherapy. Study information: Metastatic melanoma patients received first-line pembrolizumab or nivolumab plus ipilimumab.

Produced via immunoSEQ multiplex PCR; TCRdb's table is partial and in-frame only. Of under 11,000 clones in the sample, about nine tenths were seen once. The material was blood, obtained from a patient treated with checkpoint blockade. This chain connects TRBV23-1 to TRBJ2-2; TRBD1 matches at 8 bases. TRBV23-1 is an ORF, with its function uncertain. The sequence was collected from a human donor with melanoma. The CDR3 nucleotides are TGCGCCAGGCCGAGCCGGGACAGGACGAACACCGGGGAGCTGTTTTTT. Protein sequence: CARPSRDRTNTGELFF.